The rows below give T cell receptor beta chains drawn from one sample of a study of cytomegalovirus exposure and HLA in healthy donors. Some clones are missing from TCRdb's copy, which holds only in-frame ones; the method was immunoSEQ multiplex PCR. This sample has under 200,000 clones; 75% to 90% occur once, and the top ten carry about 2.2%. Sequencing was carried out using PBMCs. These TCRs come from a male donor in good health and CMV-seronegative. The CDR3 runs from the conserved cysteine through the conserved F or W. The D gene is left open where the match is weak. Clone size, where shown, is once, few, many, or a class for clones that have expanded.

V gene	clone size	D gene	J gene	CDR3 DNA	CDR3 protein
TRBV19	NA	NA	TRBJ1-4	TGTGCCAGTAGTATCCAGGCTGCAACTAATGAAAAACTGTTTTTT	CASSIQAATNEKLFF
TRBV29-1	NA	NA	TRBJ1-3	TGCAGCGTTGAAAGGTCAGACTGGCCACCCTCTGGAAACACCATATATTTT	CSVERSDWPPSGNTIYF
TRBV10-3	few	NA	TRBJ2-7	TGTGCCAGCGAAGGGGCCGGGTCCTACGAGCAGTACTTC	CASEGAGSYEQYF
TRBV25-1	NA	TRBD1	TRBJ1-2	TGTGCCAGCAGTGAAAGGACAGGCGGCAACTATGGCTACACCTTC	CASSERTGGNYGYTF
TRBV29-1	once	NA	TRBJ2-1	TGCAGCGCTTGCGAGGAGCTAGCGCAGCAGTTCTTC	CSACEELAQQFF
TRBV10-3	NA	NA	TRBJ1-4	TGTGCCATCAGAGCCGGGAGAGACAATGAAAAACTGTTTTTT	CAIRAGRDNEKLFF
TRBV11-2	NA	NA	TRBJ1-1	TGTGCCAGCAGCTTAGGCCAGGAAATCTCAGCTTTCTTT	CASSLGQEISAFF
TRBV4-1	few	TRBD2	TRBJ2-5	TGCGCCAGCAGCCGGTTCAGCGGGGGGACTCAAGAGACCCAGTACTTC	CASSRFSGGTQETQYF
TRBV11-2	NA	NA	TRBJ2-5	TGTGCCAGCAGTCGCCACAGACAAGAGACCCAGTACTTC	CASSRHRQETQYF
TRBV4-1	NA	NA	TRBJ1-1	TGCGCCAGCAGCCCCCCGACGAGGCCGGCGATGAACACTGAAGCTTTCTTT	CASSPPTRPAMNTEAFF
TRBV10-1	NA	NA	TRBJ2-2	TGCGCCAGCAGTGCGGGACAGAACACCGGGGAGCTGTTTTTT	CASSAGQNTGELFF
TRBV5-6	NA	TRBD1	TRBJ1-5	TGTGCCAGCAGCCGGACAGGGCGGCAGCCCCAGCATTTT	CASSRTGRQPQHF
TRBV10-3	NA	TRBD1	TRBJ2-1	TGTGCCACCACGGACAGGGGAGCTTACAATGAGCAGTTCTTC	CATTDRGAYNEQFF
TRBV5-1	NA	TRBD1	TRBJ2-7	TGCGCCAGCAGCCGAACTGCGGACAGGTCCTACGAGCAGTACTTC	CASSRTADRSYEQYF
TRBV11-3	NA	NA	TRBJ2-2	TGTGCCAGCAGCTTAGGAGCTAACACCGGGGAGCTGTTTTTT	CASSLGANTGELFF
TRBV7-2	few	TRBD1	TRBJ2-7	TGTGCCAGCAGCTTAATGCAGGGGGCCTACGAGCAGTACTTC	CASSLMQGAYEQYF